This entry lists 26 T cell receptor beta chains sequenced from one sample in a study of monozygotic twins with inflammatory bowel disease. From the 5' RACE reads, TCRdb lists one entry per CDR3 protein and no DNA. The data show about 450,000 distinct CDR3 sequences, and the top ten clones hold roughly 2.3%. The sample consisted of blood. The source of these receptors is a human donor with ulcerative colitis or Crohn's disease, or a healthy co-twin of an affected twin (not recorded which).

The chain combines TRBV28 with TRBJ2-3; TCRdb calls TRBD1, which cannot be checked without DNA. From germline, CDR1 is MDHEN and CDR2 SYDVKM. The length of the CDR3 is 14 residues. The CDR3 region is CASSSTGNTDTQYF.

The chain combines TRBV5-8 with TRBJ1-2. The CDR3 contains 14 residues. CDR1 is SGHTS, CDR2 YDEGEE, per germline. The CDR3 sequence: CASSLGGRPAGYTF.

The V gene is TRBV12-3 or TRBV12-4, the J gene TRBJ2-2. The CDR3 consists of 13 residues. CDR3 protein: CASSLRRAGELFF.

The rearrangement links TRBV15 to TRBJ2-5; with no DNA, the TCRdb D assignment of TRBD1 cannot be verified. Germline V gives CDR1 LNHNV, CDR2 YYDKDF (reference sequence). This CDR3 is built from 14 residues. CDR3 in amino acids: CATSRGYGGETQYF.

The V gene is TRBV7-2, the J gene TRBJ2-5; TCRdb's D call, TRBD1, is unchecked because there is no DNA. Germline V lookup: CDR1 SGHTA, CDR2 FQGNSA. This CDR3 is 16 amino acids long. The CDR3 spells CASSLPGQGSQETQYF. Based on the CDR3 plus reference TRBV7-2 and TRBJ2-5, the full variable domain is GAGVSQSPSNKVTEKGKDVELRCDPISGHTALYWYRQSLGQGLEFLIYFQGNSAPDKSGLPSDRFSAERTGGSVSTLTIQRTQQEDSAVYLCASSLPGQGSQETQYFGPGTRLLVL.

CDR3 protein: CASSSGTSGIGEQFF. The chain couples TRBV7-3 to TRBJ2-1; TCRdb's D call of TRBD2 is untestable without DNA. The germline V gene encodes CDR1 SGHTA and CDR2 FQGTGA. CDR3 size: 15 residues.

V is TRBV4-1 and J is TRBJ2-1; the D gene TCRdb calls, TRBD1, cannot be checked with no DNA. Germline-derived CDR1 and CDR2 are MGHRA and YSYEKL. The CDR3 totals 13 residues. The CDR3 loop reads CASSQTDRGEQFF.

The chain combines TRBV7-2 with TRBJ1-1. The CDR3 contains 13 residues. Germline V gene sequence: CDR1 SGHTA, CDR2 FQGNSA. CDR3 sequence reads: CASRLQMNTEAFF.

The chain couples TRBV7-3 to TRBJ2-1; with no DNA, the TCRdb D assignment of TRBD2 cannot be verified. CDR3 length: 15 residues. The germline CDR1 and CDR2 sequences are SGHTA and FQGTGA. This CDR3 is CASSLLAGFNNEQFF.

V is TRBV28 and J is TRBJ2-1; TCRdb calls TRBD2, which cannot be checked without DNA. The CDR3 runs 14 residues. Germline V gene sequence: CDR1 MDHEN, CDR2 SYDVKM. Here the CDR3 reads CAGTSGSRYNEQFF.

CDR3 region: CASSQGTSGNSYNEQFF. The rearrangement uses TRBV4-1 and TRBJ2-1; as DNA is missing, the TRBD2 call by TCRdb cannot be tested. Germline V gives CDR1 MGHRA, CDR2 YSYEKL. The CDR3 spans 17 residues.

This chain joins TRBV12-3 or TRBV12-4 and TRBJ1-2; TCRdb's assignment of TRBD1 cannot be checked, as there is no DNA. The CDR3 has 14 amino acids. The CDR3 reads CASSLEGAIYGYTF.

The V gene is TRBV6-1, the J gene TRBJ1-6. The V gene's germline CDR1 is MNHNS and CDR2 SASEGT. There are 14 residues in the CDR3. The CDR3 reads CASKGPTYNSPLHF.

The rearrangement uses TRBV20-1 and TRBJ2-3. This CDR3 has 15 amino acids. Per germline, CDR1 DFQATT and CDR2 SNEGSKA (reference sequence). Here the CDR3 reads CSATDLAWVTDTQYF.

V gene TRBV5-5 combines with J gene TRBJ2-1; TCRdb names TRBD2, which stays unverified in the absence of DNA. CDR3 length equals 15 residues. Germline values: CDR1 SGHKS, CDR2 YYEKEE (reference sequence). CDR3 amino acids: CASTVLAGVYNEQFF.

The chain carries TRBV13 and TRBJ2-7; as DNA is missing, the TRBD1 call by TCRdb cannot be tested. CDR1 PRHDT and CDR2 FYEKMQ come from the germline V gene (reference sequence). The CDR3 runs to 14 residues. The CDR3 sequence: CASSLSGGRWEQYF.

This rearrangement joins TRBV20-1 to TRBJ2-7; TCRdb outputs TRBD2, but without DNA this stays unchecked. Germline CDR1 DFQATT, CDR2 SNEGSKA (reference sequence). This CDR3 has 13 amino acids. CDR3 region: CSAPGTLSYEQYF.

The chain joins TRBV5-1 to TRBJ2-5; TCRdb's D gene call, TRBD1, goes unchecked for lack of DNA. Germline CDR1 reads SGHRS; CDR2 reads YFSETQ. The CDR3 extends over 13 amino acids. This CDR3 reads CASSRDNQETQYF.

V and J are TRBV7-2 and TRBJ2-1; the D call from TCRdb, TRBD1, cannot be confirmed without DNA. CDR1 is SGHTA and CDR2 is FQGNSA in the germline V gene. The CDR3 loop spans 16 amino acids. This CDR3 reads CASSLVGQGSRGEQFF.

The chain employs TRBV10-3 and TRBJ2-1; the TCRdb D gene call, TRBD2, has no DNA to confirm it. This CDR3 is built from 16 residues. Germline V gene sequence: CDR1 ENHRY, CDR2 SYGVKD. CDR3 loop: CAISGTGTRNYNEQFF.

The rearrangement joins TRBV29-1 to TRBJ2-5; TCRdb's D call of TRBD2 is untestable without DNA. The V gene's germline CDR1 is SQVTM and CDR2 ANQGSEA. CDR3 size: 13 residues. CDR3 sequence reads: CSVEKLAGETQYF.

The V and J genes are TRBV27 and TRBJ2-7; TCRdb's assignment of TRBD2 cannot be checked, as there is no DNA. CDR3 length equals 14 residues. Germline CDR1 and CDR2: MNHEY and SMNVEV (reference sequence). CDR3: CASSWSGSTYEQYF.

The chain uses TRBV6-1 and TRBJ1-5; the D call of TRBD1 rests on TCRdb alone, since no DNA is present to check it. This CDR3 comprises 13 residues. CDR1 MNHNS and CDR2 SASEGT come from the germline V gene. CDR3 amino acids: CASVYRGNQPQHF.

The chain uses TRBV29-1 and TRBJ2-1; there is no DNA to check the TCRdb D call of TRBD2. Germline V CDR1 and CDR2: SQVTM, ANQGSEA. The CDR3 is made up of 13 amino acids. The CDR3 sequence is CSVDGGRTNEQFF.

The chain joins TRBV20-1 to TRBJ1-1. The CDR3 contains 13 residues. Per the germline V gene, CDR1 is DFQATT and CDR2 is SNEGSKA (reference sequence). CDR3 region: CSAPSRAYTEAFF.

The chain uses TRBV12-3 or TRBV12-4 and TRBJ2-1; TCRdb proposes TRBD2, but this gene call is untestable without DNA. The length of the CDR3 is 15 residues. The CDR3 protein is CASSFLAGGVNEQFF.